What follows is one T cell receptor (beta chain) and its context. The antigen is not known. The CDR3 extends over 13 amino acids. CDR1 and CDR2 from the germline V gene are SGHAT and FQNNGV. V was shortened by 5 bases and J by 4 bases, with 11 bases between the two germline ends. When the RNA was reverse transcribed, random hexamers were used with an input of roughly 0.5 to 1 ug. The amplification used immunoSEQ multiplex PCR on TCR beta CDR3; it spanned 54 Vbeta and 13 Jbeta. TCRdb passed the immunoSEQ multiplex PCR reads through MiXCR, listing each CDR3 protein once. The sample holds under 200,000 distinct CDR3 sequences, approximately 95% seen once. CD8+ and CD4+ T cells taken from blood had their TCR beta sequenced. Healthy donors served as age- and sex-matched controls. This entry belongs to a study of CD8 T cells in Susac syndrome. Points from the study as a whole: As acknowledged by the study, its TCR sequencing and HLA analysis included a relatively small number of individuals.

The TCR was taken from a human donor in good health. The sequenced sample was CD4+ T cells from PBMCs. V gene TRBV11-2 combines with J gene TRBJ2-5; D unclear. The CDR3, as DNA: TGTGCCAGCAGCCCGCAGTATGGAGAGACCCAGTACTTC. This encodes CASSPQYGETQYF. Using reference TRBV11-2 and TRBJ2-5 for the parts outside the CDR3, the full variable domain is EAGVAQSPRYKIIEKRQSVAFWCNPISGHATLYWYQQILGQGPKLLIQFQNNGVVDDSQLPKDRFSAERLKGVDSTLKIQPAKLEDSAVYLCASSPQYGETQYFGPGTRLLVL.